Listed below are T cell receptor beta chains from one sample, sequenced in a study of cytomegalovirus exposure and HLA in healthy donors. Sequencing used immunoSEQ multiplex PCR; TCRdb keeps in-frame clones, though not all of them. This table holds roughly 250,000 clones, around 87% found once. The source material was PBMCs. These receptor sequences come from a young man in good health and CMV-seronegative. Each CDR3 is given with its conserved first and last residue. The D gene is left open where the match is weak. Only part of the rows carry a size: once, few, many, or a class if the clone is expanded.

TRBD1	once	TRBV19	TRBJ1-6	CASSPYLSDRVFSPLHF	TGTGCCAGTAGTCCTTACCTCTCGGACAGGGTTTTTTCACCCCTCCACTTT
TRBD1	.	TRBV5-1	TRBJ1-4	CASSLQTGSTEKLFF	TGCGCCAGCAGCCTTCAGACAGGGTCGACTGAAAAACTGTTTTTT
.	.	TRBV7-2	TRBJ1-6	CANRLDSSSYNSPLHF	TGTGCCAACAGGCTAGACAGTTCTTCCTATAATTCACCCCTCCACTTT
.	.	TRBV9	TRBJ1-2	CASSTQGQGTYGYTF	TGTGCCAGCAGCACCCAAGGTCAGGGGACCTATGGCTACACCTTC
.	.	TRBV2	TRBJ1-1	CASSERRGADTEAFF	TGTGCCAGCAGTGAGAGGCGGGGGGCAGACACTGAAGCTTTCTTT
TRBD1	.	TRBV5-1	TRBJ1-2	CASSPSQGAWGYTF	TGCGCCAGCAGCCCTTCCCAGGGGGCTTGGGGCTACACCTTC
TRBD2	few	TRBV18	TRBJ2-1	CASSRGLAGGNEQFF	TGTGCCAGCTCACGGGGACTAGCGGGAGGGAATGAGCAGTTCTTC
TRBD1	.	TRBV19	TRBJ1-6	CASSSHTGQGIPPLHF	TGTGCCAGTAGTAGCCACACGGGACAGGGGATCCCACCCCTCCACTTT
TRBD2	.	TRBV27	TRBJ2-2	CASSFFSGIERSTGELFF	TGTGCCAGCAGTTTTTTTAGCGGGATCGAGAGATCCACCGGGGAGCTGTTTTTT
.	.	TRBV5-6	TRBJ2-5	CASSLYSLQETQYF	TGTGCCAGCAGCTTATACAGCTTACAAGAGACCCAGTACTTC
.	.	TRBV7-9	TRBJ2-7	CASSGGQDRSYEQYF	TGTGCCAGCAGCGGAGGGCAGGACCGCTCCTACGAGCAGTACTTC
TRBD1	.	TRBV27	TRBJ2-1	CASSLDRGYNEQFF	TGTGCCAGCAGTTTGGACAGGGGCTACAATGAGCAGTTCTTC
TRBD1	.	TRBV29-1	TRBJ2-2	CSVRLAPGGNTGELFF	TGCAGCGTAAGACTGGCCCCAGGGGGGAACACCGGGGAGCTGTTTTTT
.	once	TRBV18	TRBJ1-1	CASSPSYTNTEAFF	TGTGCCAGCTCACCGAGCTATACGAACACTGAAGCTTTCTTT
.	.	TRBV6-6	TRBJ1-2	CASSPAGTSYGYTF	TGTGCCAGCAGCCCAGCCGGGACATCTTATGGCTACACCTTC
TRBD2	.	TRBV7-9	TRBJ2-7	CASSPRDYSYEQYF	TGTGCCAGCAGCCCTCGGGACTACTCCTACGAGCAGTACTTC
.	.	TRBV4-2	TRBJ2-3	CASSQDWASDEDTQYF	TGTGCCAGCAGCCAAGATTGGGCTAGCGATGAAGATACGCAGTATTTT
.	.	TRBV5-1	TRBJ1-5	CASSNGNPKHPQHF	TGCGCCAGCAGCAACGGGAACCCCAAACATCCCCAGCATTTT
TRBD2	.	TRBV29-1	TRBJ2-7	CSVRTSGAYEQYF	TGCAGCGTCCGAACTAGCGGGGCCTACGAGCAGTACTTC
.	many	TRBV9	TRBJ1-1	CASSVEGDVGTEAFF	TGTGCCAGCAGCGTAGAGGGGGATGTTGGCACTGAAGCTTTCTTT
.	.	TRBV6-4	TRBJ2-7	CASEGSGSYEQYF	TGTGCCAGCGAGGGCAGTGGCTCCTACGAGCAGTACTTC
.	.	TRBV19	TRBJ2-7	CASSDRRDEQYF	TGTGCCAGTAGTGATCGCAGGGACGAGCAGTACTTC
.	.	TRBV6-5	TRBJ1-5	CASRQGLNQPQHF	TGTGCCAGCAGACAGGGTCTAAACCAGCCCCAGCATTTT
TRBD1	.	TRBV27	TRBJ1-2	CASSPGQSPYGYTF	TGTGCCAGCAGCCCGGGACAGTCACCCTATGGCTACACCTTC
TRBD1	.	TRBV6-1	TRBJ1-3	CASRVGTGGNTIYF	TGTGCCAGTAGAGTGGGGACAGGGGGAAACACCATATATTTT
TRBD1	.	TRBV9	TRBJ1-2	CASNTGGVSYGYTF	TGTGCCAGCAATACAGGGGGCGTTAGCTATGGCTACACCTTC
TRBD1	.	TRBV30	TRBJ1-6	CAWGLRGRRYNSPLHF	TGTGCCTGGGGTCTTAGGGGGCGCCGATATAATTCACCCCTCCACTTT
.	.	TRBV28	TRBJ2-5	CASSSPGLQETQYF	TGTGCCAGCAGCTCCCCAGGCCTCCAAGAGACCCAGTACTTC
.	.	TRBV7-2	TRBJ1-1	CASSPRAGDTEAFF	TGTGCCAGCAGCCCCAGGGCAGGGGACACTGAAGCTTTCTTT
.	.	TRBV28	TRBJ1-2	CASSFGSPGTRTNYGYTF	TGTGCCAGCAGTTTTGGGTCTCCAGGAACCCGAACTAACTATGGCTACACCTTC
.	.	TRBV14	TRBJ2-4	CASSQDRVIQYF	TGTGCCAGCAGCCAAGACAGGGTCATTCAGTACTTC
TRBD1	.	TRBV18	TRBJ1-3	CASSPPTGESPRGNTIYF	TGTGCCAGCTCACCACCGACAGGGGAATCTCCTAGGGGAAACACCATATATTTT
.	.	TRBV27	TRBJ1-2	CASSLTGLGYGYTF	TGTGCCAGCAGTTTAACGGGGTTGGGATATGGCTACACCTTC
TRBD1	few	TRBV2	TRBJ1-1	CASGRGYMNTEAFF	TGTGCCAGCGGCAGGGGGTACATGAACACTGAAGCTTTCTTT
.	.	TRBV18	TRBJ1-5	CASSKREPDSNQPQHF	TGTGCCAGCTCTAAACGGGAGCCAGATAGCAATCAGCCCCAGCATTTT